This record concerns one TCR beta chain sequence. Trimming cost V 6 bases and J 6 bases, with 16 bases left between them. The CDR3 runs to 14 residues. Germline V gene data show CDR1 as SNHLY and CDR2 as FYNNEI. The data stem from a study of blood T cell repertoires in COVID-19. Study summary: Spain, Italy and the United States supplied samples that represented acute and convalescent COVID-19. T cells, B-cell-depleted T cells, or PBMCs supplied cDNA or gDNA.

In the original workflow: Amplification from reference gene primers served as the basis for estimated nucleated cell counts. Sequenced by immunoSEQ multiplex PCR; TCRdb stores in-frame clones only, minus some. The DNA was the basis for D and trimming; V, J and clone size are from that table. The table has around 170,000 clones, around four fifths seen once. Sequencing was carried out using PBMCs or T cells enriched from blood (not recorded which). This sequence was found in a woman between 50 and 59 years old who had recovered from COVID-19. The chain recombines TRBV2 with TRBJ2-3, with D possibly matching TRBD1 (6 bases). The CDR3 loop is CASSALLQGDTQYF. The CDR3 DNA sequence: TGTGCCAGCAGCGCCCTCCTACAGGGTGATACGCAGTATTTT.